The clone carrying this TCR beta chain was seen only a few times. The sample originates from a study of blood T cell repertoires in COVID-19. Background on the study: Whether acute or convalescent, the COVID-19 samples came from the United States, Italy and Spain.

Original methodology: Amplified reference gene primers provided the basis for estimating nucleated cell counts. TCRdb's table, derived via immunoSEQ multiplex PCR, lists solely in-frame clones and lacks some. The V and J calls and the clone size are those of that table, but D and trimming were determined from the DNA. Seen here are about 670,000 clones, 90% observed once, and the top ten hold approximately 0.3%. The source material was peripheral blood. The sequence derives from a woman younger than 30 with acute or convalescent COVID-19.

The CDR3 spells CASSFTGGLQEGEQYF. CDR3 in DNA: TGCGCCAGCAGCTTCACCGGGGGACTACAAGAGGGAGAGCAGTACTTC. The chain uses TRBV5-1 and TRBJ2-7, with TRBD2 matching over 7 bases. J lost 7 bases, V lost 2 bases, and 15 bases had no gene match. This CDR3 comprises 16 residues. Germline V gene data show CDR1 as SGHRS and CDR2 as YFSETQ.